A selection of T cell receptor beta chains follows, all from one sample in a study of T cells after yellow fever vaccination. TCRdb analysed the 5' RACE reads with MiXCR anew, one entry per CDR3 protein. The sample records 300,000 or so distinct CDR3 sequences, 8.5% to 10% being singletons. Sequencing used CD4+ T cells sorted from PBMCs, obtained 5 days after the yellow fever booster vaccination. The receptors here all came from a man between 18 and 29 years old who received the YFV17D yellow fever vaccine. Both conserved end residues are trimmed from each CDR3. Not all rows give a size; the values are once, few, many and, for expanded clones, a class.

size,J,V,CDR3
NA,TRBJ1-6,TRBV5-5,ASSPRSHRPNSPLH
NA,TRBJ1-2,TRBV29-1,SVLKLTGTSYGYT
NA,TRBJ2-2,TRBV6-6,ASSYDRPGTGELF
many,TRBJ1-4,TRBV7-6,ASSLVWSPNEKLF
many,TRBJ1-4,TRBV5-1,ASSLGPSTNEKLF
NA,TRBJ1-4,TRBV5-6,ASSPGGGNEKLF
NA,TRBJ2-6,TRBV7-9,ASSLANAAGANVLT
NA,TRBJ2-1,TRBV9,ASSLLDRGVTEQF
NA,TRBJ2-2,TRBV27,ASSLFTGTPNTGELF
many,TRBJ1-2,TRBV7-9,ASSGRQDLGGYT
many,TRBJ2-5,TRBV5-4,ASSYDRDQETQY
many,TRBJ1-1,TRBV9,ASSVEDRGWDTEAF
few,TRBJ2-4,TRBV6-2/TRBV6-3,ASSDGTSIAKNIQY
many,TRBJ2-6,TRBV10-3,AISIAGANVLT
many,TRBJ2-3,TRBV29-1,SVDRGTDTQY
NA,TRBJ2-2,TRBV7-3,ASSQRSRGLTGELF
few,TRBJ2-3,TRBV7-2,ASSLALNTQY
few,TRBJ2-5,TRBV12-3/TRBV12-4,ASSFQSRTGETQY
many,TRBJ2-7,TRBV20-1,SAPGGQLSYEQY
NA,TRBJ2-3,TRBV9,ASSDDWRGKEDTQY
few,TRBJ1-2,TRBV28,ASTIQGQGLYGYT
NA,TRBJ1-6,TRBV7-9,ASSFGQRNSPLH
many,TRBJ1-1,TRBV7-2,ASSLTPGTGYEAF
many,TRBJ1-5,TRBV20-1,SAESDRDQPQH
few,TRBJ2-1,TRBV2,ATTGTAGYEQF
many,TRBJ2-1,TRBV4-2,ASSQRDRGVDEQF
NA,TRBJ2-1,TRBV18,ASSIQDRAKGNEQF
few,TRBJ2-2,TRBV7-3,ASSLTRPPGELF
many,TRBJ1-2,TRBV12-3/TRBV12-4,ASSYDYGYT
NA,TRBJ1-1,TRBV12-3/TRBV12-4,ASRSTGGNTEAF
many,TRBJ2-2,TRBV6-6,ASGARTGELF
NA,TRBJ1-2,TRBV6-5,ASSLYTGTPNGYT
many,TRBJ2-3,TRBV12-3/TRBV12-4,ASSSLTGATDTQY
few,TRBJ1-1,TRBV7-2,ASSLAVLGGSEAF
few,TRBJ2-1,TRBV6-5,ASRTVQGVGNEQF
NA,TRBJ1-5,TRBV6-5,ASSYSGGDQPQH
many,TRBJ2-5,TRBV10-3,AISESRETQY
many,TRBJ1-1,TRBV4-2,ASSQDNRDPEAF
few,TRBJ2-2,TRBV7-9,ASSRSASGDTGELF
few,TRBJ2-7,TRBV20-1,SAERGTSYEQY
few,TRBJ2-7,TRBV7-8,ASSSQGRGYEQY
many,TRBJ2-5,TRBV10-2,ASSVSGRETQY
NA,TRBJ2-2,TRBV15,ATSNWGTGELF
NA,TRBJ2-3,TRBV24-1,ATSDAYEGTDTQY
NA,TRBJ2-5,TRBV28,ATTNPAGRGQETQY
NA,TRBJ2-3,TRBV29-1,SGGTSVADTQY
few,TRBJ2-3,TRBV6-2/TRBV6-3,ASRPGAVRLDTQY
NA,TRBJ2-1,TRBV7-6,ASSLAPTSGNEQF
NA,TRBJ1-6,TRBV7-2,ASSLDGGRLDTLH
few,TRBJ1-1,TRBV19,ASSIDENTEAF
many,TRBJ2-3,TRBV20-1,SLESTDTQY
many,TRBJ1-2,TRBV6-6,ASRAGGEDYGYT
few,TRBJ1-6,TRBV4-2,ASSHKQGPESPLH
NA,TRBJ2-7,TRBV12-3/TRBV12-4,ASRVSYEQY
NA,TRBJ1-4,TRBV20-1,SALDRGGEKLF
few,TRBJ1-2,TRBV10-3,AISESFVQNYGYT
NA,TRBJ2-1,TRBV6-2/TRBV6-3,ASSRQVRGEQF